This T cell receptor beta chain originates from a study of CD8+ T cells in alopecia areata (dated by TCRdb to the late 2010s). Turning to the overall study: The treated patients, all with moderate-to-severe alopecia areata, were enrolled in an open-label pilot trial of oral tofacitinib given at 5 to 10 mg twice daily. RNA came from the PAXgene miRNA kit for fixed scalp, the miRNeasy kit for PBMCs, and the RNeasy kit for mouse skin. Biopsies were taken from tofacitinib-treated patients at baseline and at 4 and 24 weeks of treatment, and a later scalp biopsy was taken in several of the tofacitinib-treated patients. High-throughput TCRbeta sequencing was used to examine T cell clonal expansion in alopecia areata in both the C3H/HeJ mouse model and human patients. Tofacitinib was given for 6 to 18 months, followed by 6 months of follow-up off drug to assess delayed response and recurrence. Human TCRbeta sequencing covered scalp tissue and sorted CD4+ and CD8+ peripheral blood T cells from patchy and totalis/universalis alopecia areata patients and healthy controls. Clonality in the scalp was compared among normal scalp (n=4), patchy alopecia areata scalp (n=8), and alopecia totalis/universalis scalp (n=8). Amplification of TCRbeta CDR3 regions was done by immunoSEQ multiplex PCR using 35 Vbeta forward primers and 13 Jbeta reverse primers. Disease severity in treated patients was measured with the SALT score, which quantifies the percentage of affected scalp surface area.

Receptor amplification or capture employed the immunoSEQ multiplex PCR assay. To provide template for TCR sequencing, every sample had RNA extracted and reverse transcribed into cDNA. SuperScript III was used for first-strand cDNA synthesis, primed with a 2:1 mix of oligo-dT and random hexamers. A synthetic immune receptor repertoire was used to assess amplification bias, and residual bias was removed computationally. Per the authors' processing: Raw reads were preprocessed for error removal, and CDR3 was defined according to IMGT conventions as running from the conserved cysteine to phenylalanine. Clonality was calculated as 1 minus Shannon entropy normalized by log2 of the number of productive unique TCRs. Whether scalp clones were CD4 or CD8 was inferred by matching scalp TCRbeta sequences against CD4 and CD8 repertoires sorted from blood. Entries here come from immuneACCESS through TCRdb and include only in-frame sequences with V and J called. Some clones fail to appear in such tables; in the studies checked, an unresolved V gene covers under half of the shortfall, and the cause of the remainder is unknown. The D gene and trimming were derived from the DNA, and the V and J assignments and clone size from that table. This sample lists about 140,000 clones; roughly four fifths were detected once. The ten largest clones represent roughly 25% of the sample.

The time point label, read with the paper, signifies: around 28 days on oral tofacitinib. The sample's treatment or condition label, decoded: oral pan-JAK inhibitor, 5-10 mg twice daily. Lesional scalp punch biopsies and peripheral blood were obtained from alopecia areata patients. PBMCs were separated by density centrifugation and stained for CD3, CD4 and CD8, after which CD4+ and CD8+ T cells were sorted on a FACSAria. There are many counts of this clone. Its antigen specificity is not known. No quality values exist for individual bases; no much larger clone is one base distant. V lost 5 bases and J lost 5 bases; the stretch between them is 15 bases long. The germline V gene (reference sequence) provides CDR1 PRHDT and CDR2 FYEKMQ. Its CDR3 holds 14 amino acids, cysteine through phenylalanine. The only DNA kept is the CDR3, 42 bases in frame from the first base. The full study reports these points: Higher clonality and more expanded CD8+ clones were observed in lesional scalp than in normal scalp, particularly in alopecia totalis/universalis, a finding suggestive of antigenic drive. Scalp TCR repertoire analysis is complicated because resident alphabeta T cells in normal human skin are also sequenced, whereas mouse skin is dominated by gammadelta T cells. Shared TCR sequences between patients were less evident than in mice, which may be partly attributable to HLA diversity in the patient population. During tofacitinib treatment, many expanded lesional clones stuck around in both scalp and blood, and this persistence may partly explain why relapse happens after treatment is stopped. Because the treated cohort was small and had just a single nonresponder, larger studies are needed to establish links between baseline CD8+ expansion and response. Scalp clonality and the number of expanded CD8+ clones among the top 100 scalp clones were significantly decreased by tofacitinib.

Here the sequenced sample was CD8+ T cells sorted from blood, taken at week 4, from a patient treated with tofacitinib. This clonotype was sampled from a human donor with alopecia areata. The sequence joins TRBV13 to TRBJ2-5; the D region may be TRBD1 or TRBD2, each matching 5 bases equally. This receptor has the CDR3 CASSLNRGHETQYF. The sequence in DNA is TGTGCCAGCAGCCTAAACCGGGGCCATGAGACCCAGTACTTC.